These 16 T cell receptor beta chains originate from one sample sequenced in a study of cytomegalovirus exposure and HLA in healthy donors (TCRdb year 2017). Library creation used the immunoSEQ multiplex PCR assay. For the multiplex PCR, a mixture combining 60 forward primers for TCR Vbeta segments and 13 reverse primers for TCR Jbeta segments was used. TCRdb retrieved this table from immuneACCESS and kept in-frame rearrangements only. Not all clones are present; in checked studies, unresolved V genes account for under half, and no reason is known for the remainder. For this sample the table gives 200,000 to 250,000 clones, of which over 80% were detected only once. Roughly 0.66% of the sample belongs to the ten largest clones. Sequenced: PBMCs. Source of these receptors: a boy between 2 and 10 years old in good health and CMV-seronegative.

V and J are TRBV4-2 and TRBJ1-2, with D hard to call. With 0 bases removed from V and 0 bases from J, the gap between germline ends came to 17 bases. This CDR3 has 18 residues. Germline values: CDR1 LGHNA, CDR2 YNFKEQ. The CDR3 DNA follows: TGTGCCAGCAGCCAAGAATTGGGCAGCCTTTCTTCTAACTATGGCTACACCTTC. Its protein product is CASSQELGSLSSNYGYTF.

This clone was detected a few times. CDR3 coding DNA: TGTGCCAGCAGCGAACTAGGGACTGAAGCTTTCTTT. Translation: CASSELGTEAFF. The chain links TRBV6-5 to TRBJ1-1, with no clear D. Germline V gene data show CDR1 as MNHEY and CDR2 as SVGAGI. Trimming removed 6 bases at V and 5 bases at J, with 10 bases between. The CDR3 covers 12 residues.

This clone has more than one count but fewer than ten. The V call is TRBV10-3, the J call TRBJ2-2, with 9 bases lining up with TRBD1. The germline gives CDR1 ENHRY, CDR2 SYGVKD. V lost 6 bases to trimming and J lost 3 bases; unmatched junction nucleotides: 5. The CDR3 spans 15 residues. CDR3 amino acids: CAIRDRQGDTGELFF. CDR3 DNA sequence: TGTGCCATCAGGGACCGACAGGGGGACACCGGGGAGCTGTTTTTT.

The J gene is TRBJ1-1, the V gene TRBV6-1; tentative D call: TRBD1 (6 bases). V lost 1 base and J lost 5, with 14 bases in between. From germline, CDR1 is MNHNS and CDR2 SASEGT. The CDR3 length is 15 residues. This chain's CDR3 is CASSEDWQGWTEAFF. The CDR3, as DNA: TGTGCCAGCAGTGAAGACTGGCAGGGGTGGACTGAAGCTTTCTTT.

V and J are TRBV10-1 and TRBJ2-1; no firm D call. Trimming pared 2 bases from V and 4 bases from J, leaving 9 bases between. The germline V gene encodes CDR1 WNHNN and CDR2 SYGVQD (reference sequence). This CDR3 region has 14 residues. CDR3 coding DNA: TGCGCCAGCAGTGAGCTGGCACAATACAATGAGCAGTTCTTC. Protein sequence: CASSELAQYNEQFF.

The genes are TRBV19 and TRBJ2-7, with a tentative D call TRBD1 (6 bases). There are 14 residues in the CDR3. The V and J ends lost 9 bases and 2 bases respectively, with 17 bases between them. Germline V gene lookup returns CDR1 LNHDA and CDR2 SQIVND (reference sequence). CDR3 DNA: TGTGCCAGCAGTCCGGGGTGGGGGCCCTACGAGCAGTACTTC. This gives the protein CASSPGWGPYEQYF.

The chain couples TRBV5-1 to TRBJ1-2; 7 bases line up with TRBD1. The CDR3 spans 15 residues. Germline V lookup: CDR1 SGHRS, CDR2 YFSETQ. V trimming: 4 bases; J trimming: 4 bases; junction bases outside the gene matches: 10. The CDR3 region is CASSDSGGKTYGYTF. In DNA, the CDR3 is TGCGCCAGCAGCGATTCAGGGGGTAAAACCTATGGCTACACCTTC.

The chain joins TRBV2 to TRBJ2-7; 7 nucleotides align to TRBD2. Germline V gene lookup returns CDR1 SNHLY and CDR2 FYNNEI. The V segment lost 6 bases and the J segment 0 bases; nucleotides outside the gene matches: 5. The CDR3 extends over 14 amino acids. The CDR3 protein is CASRLAGRSYEQYF. As DNA, the CDR3 is TGTGCCAGCAGATTAGCGGGCCGCTCCTACGAGCAGTACTTC.

This rearrangement joins TRBV11-2 to TRBJ2-1; tentatively, D is TRBD2 (6 bases). The ends were cut back, 4 bases at V and 2 bases at J, with 12 bases in the middle. Germline V gives CDR1 SGHAT, CDR2 FQNNGV. The CDR3 has 15 amino acids. This chain's CDR3 is CASSSLEGPYNEQFF. CDR3 bases: TGTGCCAGCAGCTCGTTGGAGGGACCCTACAATGAGCAGTTCTTC.

This chain links TRBV4-1 with TRBJ1-1; D may be TRBD1 (6 bases). The CDR3 extends over 16 amino acids. The germline V and J ends were trimmed by 3 bases and 10 bases, with 24 bases remaining between them. Per germline, CDR1 MGHRA and CDR2 YSYEKL. The CDR3 loop is CASSHVSLGAGDSAFF. In DNA form, the CDR3 reads TGCGCCAGCAGCCACGTTTCCCTTGGGGCAGGGGATTCAGCTTTCTTT.

This clone was seen a few times. V gene TRBV5-1 combines with J gene TRBJ1-3; D uncertain. Germline assignment: CDR1 SGHRS and CDR2 YFSETQ. The V end lost 1 base, the J end lost 1 base, and 9 bases lay between the germline ends. The CDR3 has 15 residues. The CDR3 here is CASSLSSGSGNTIYF. The CDR3 DNA reads as TGCGCCAGCAGCTTGAGCTCGGGTTCTGGAAACACCATATATTTT.

The V call is TRBV30, the J call TRBJ2-3; 9 bases align to TRBD2. The junction had 5 bases not matched to a gene; V was cut back by 2 bases and J by 5 bases. CDR1 and CDR2 from the germline V gene are GTSNPN and SVGIG (reference sequence). CDR3 length equals 14 residues. This CDR3 is CAWSPRGGRDTQYF. DNA for the CDR3: TGTGCCTGGAGTCCGCGGGGGGGCCGAGATACGCAGTATTTT. The variable domain in full, with the rest retrieved from reference TRBV30 and TRBJ2-3, is SQTIHQWPATLVQPVGSPLSLECTVEGTSNPNLYWYRQAAGRGLQLLFYSVGIGQISSEVPQNLSASRPQDRQFILSSKKLLLSDSGFYLCAWSPRGGRDTQYFGPGTRLTVL.

This chain uses TRBV7-8 with TRBJ2-1, with unresolved D. The CDR3 consists of 16 residues. V lost 1 base and J 3 bases, leaving 13 bases between the germline ends. Germline CDR1 and CDR2: SGHVS and FQNEAQ. The CDR3 DNA reads as TGTGCCAGCAGCTTAGAGCCAGGAATAAGCTACAATGAGCAGTTCTTC. Translated: CASSLEPGISYNEQFF.

V usage is TRBV27 and J usage is TRBJ2-1; the match to TRBD2 covers 8 bases. In germline, CDR1 is MNHEY, CDR2 SMNVEV (reference sequence). V was clipped by 2 bases and J by 5 bases; unmatched bases: 5. CDR3 length: 15 residues. The DNA for the CDR3 is TGTGCCAGCAGTTTAGTTGCGGGAGGACACAATGAGCAGTTCTTC. This gives the protein CASSLVAGGHNEQFF.

V and J are TRBV30 and TRBJ1-2, with TRBD1 identical over 7 bases. Germline CDR1 is GTSNPN and CDR2 is SVGIG (reference sequence). CDR3 length: 15 residues. The V and J ends lost 0 bases and 4 bases, in that order; junction bases with no gene match: 8. DNA of the CDR3: TGTGCCTGGAGTGTAGGGGGCCCGGGGGCCTATGGCTACACCTTC. Translation: CAWSVGGPGAYGYTF.

V is TRBV7-2 and J is TRBJ2-3; the D gene is possibly TRBD2 (5 bases). The length of the CDR3 is 16 residues. V gave up 3 bases and J gave up 0 bases, with 13 bases separating them. In germline, CDR1 is SGHTA, CDR2 FQGNSA. The CDR3 sequence: CASSLTLSGSTDTQYF. The CDR3 DNA is TGTGCCAGCAGCTTGACTCTCAGCGGTAGCACAGATACGCAGTATTTT.